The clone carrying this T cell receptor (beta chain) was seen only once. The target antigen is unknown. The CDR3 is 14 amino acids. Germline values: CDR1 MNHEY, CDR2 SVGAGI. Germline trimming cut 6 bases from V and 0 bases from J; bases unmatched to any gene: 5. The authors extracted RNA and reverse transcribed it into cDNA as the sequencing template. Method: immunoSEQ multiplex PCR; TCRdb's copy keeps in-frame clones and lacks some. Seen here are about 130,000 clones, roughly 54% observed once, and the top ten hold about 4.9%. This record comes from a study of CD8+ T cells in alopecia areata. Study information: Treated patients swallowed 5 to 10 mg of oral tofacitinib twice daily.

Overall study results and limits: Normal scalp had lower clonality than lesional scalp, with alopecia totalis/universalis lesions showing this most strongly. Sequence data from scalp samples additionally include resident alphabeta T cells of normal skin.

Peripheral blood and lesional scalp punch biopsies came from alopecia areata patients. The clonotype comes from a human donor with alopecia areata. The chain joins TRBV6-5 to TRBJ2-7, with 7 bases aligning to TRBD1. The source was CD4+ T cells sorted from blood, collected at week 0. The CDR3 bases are TGTGCCAGCAGGCCGGGACAGAGCTCCTACGAGCAGTACTTC. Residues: CASRPGQSSYEQYF.